These 24 T cell receptor beta chains came from one sample sequenced in a study of OX40 agonist ivuxolimab in advanced cancers. Libraries were prepared by immunoSEQ multiplex PCR; TCRdb keeps only in-frame clonotypes and omits some of them. The table has around 63,000 clones, over 75% seen once. Here the sequenced sample was CD4+ or CD8+ T cells sorted from blood, taken in a trial of the OX40 agonist ivuxolimab. Source of these receptors: an adult with an advanced solid tumor such as melanoma, head and neck, liver or kidney cancer.

The chain carries TRBV7-2 and TRBJ1-1; perhaps TRBD1 as D (5 bases). Trimming pared 0 bases from V and 8 bases from J, leaving 10 bases between. The CDR3 loop spans 13 amino acids. The germline V gene encodes CDR1 SGHTA and CDR2 FQGNSA. The CDR3 protein is CASSLAQSGEAFF. For the CDR3, the DNA is TGTGCCAGCAGCTTAGCGCAGTCAGGGGAAGCTTTCTTT.

This chain links TRBV20-1 with TRBJ2-1; D might be TRBD2 (6 bases). CDR1 and CDR2 (germline): DFQATT, SNEGSKA (reference sequence). This CDR3 is 11 amino acids long. V dropped 6 bases and J dropped 5 bases, with 8 bases sitting between them. CDR3 loop: CSAGRHNEQFF. For the CDR3, the DNA is TGCAGTGCGGGGAGGCACAATGAGCAGTTCTTC.

The chain couples TRBV5-6 to TRBJ2-4; D gene ambiguous. Per germline, CDR1 SGHDT and CDR2 YYEEEE. The CDR3 length is 17 residues. The V gene lost 0 bases and the J gene lost 3 bases, with 16 bases spanning the gap. As DNA, the CDR3 is TGTGCCAGCAGCTTGGAGGGCCATATGGTAGGCAAAAACATTCAGTACTTC. Translation: CASSLEGHMVGKNIQYF.

The sample holds one count of this clone. The chain recombines TRBV11-3 with TRBJ2-5; possibly TRBD2 for D (5 bases). The CDR3 has 13 residues. V dropped 5 bases and J dropped 5 bases, with 12 bases sitting between them. In germline, CDR1 is SGHNT, CDR2 YENEEA. CDR3 nucleotides: TGTGCCAGCAGCCGGGGTAGTGTGGAGACCCAGTACTTC. Translated: CASSRGSVETQYF.

The gene calls are TRBV27 and TRBJ1-1, with D unclear. The germline CDR1 and CDR2 sequences are MNHEY and SMNVEV (reference sequence). The CDR3 is 14 residues long. V was clipped by 0 bases and J by 3 bases, with 8 bases between them. For the CDR3, the DNA is TGTGCCAGCAGTTTATCAGGACCCGACACTGAAGCTTTCTTT. It yields the protein CASSLSGPDTEAFF.

V gene TRBV30 combines with J gene TRBJ2-3, with a weak D call TRBD2 (6 bases). The CDR3 runs 14 residues. V lost 0 bases and J 4 bases, leaving 11 bases between the germline ends. CDR1 GTSNPN and CDR2 SVGIG come from the germline V gene (reference sequence). CDR3 nucleotides: TGTGCCTGGAGTGTAATGGTAGCGGCAGATACGCAGTATTTT. This encodes CAWSVMVAADTQYF. Variable domain in full (rest from reference TRBV30 and TRBJ2-3): SQTIHQWPATLVQPVGSPLSLECTVEGTSNPNLYWYRQAAGRGLQLLFYSVGIGQISSEVPQNLSASRPQDRQFILSSKKLLLSDSGFYLCAWSVMVAADTQYFGPGTRLTVL.

This clone was observed a handful of times. V is TRBV4-1 and J is TRBJ1-6; TRBD1 matches at 10 bases. The CDR3 length is 16 residues. Unmatched junction bases numbered 5, after V lost 0 bases and J lost 9 bases. The germline CDR1 and CDR2 sequences are MGHRA and YSYEKL. The CDR3 loop reads CASSQDADRGTSPLHF. CDR3 coding DNA: TGCGCCAGCAGCCAAGATGCGGACAGGGGGACTTCACCCCTCCACTTT.

The gene calls are TRBV19 and TRBJ2-5, with TRBD2 matching over 10 bases. This CDR3 spans 15 amino acids. Germline-derived CDR1 and CDR2 are LNHDA and SQIVND (reference sequence). V lost 5 bases, J lost 1 base, and 4 bases stayed unmatched. The CDR3 DNA follows: TGTGCCAGTAGTTTGGTAGCGGGGGGCCAAGAGACCCAGTACTTC. This translates into CASSLVAGGQETQYF.

The chain carries TRBV5-4 and TRBJ1-2, with TRBD1 matching 8 bases. Germline lookup yields CDR1 SGHNT and CDR2 YYREEE (reference sequence). After removal of 5 bases from V and 6 bases from J, the junction contained 6 bases not matched to a gene. The CDR3 length is 13 residues. CDR3 amino acids: CASRAGGADGYTF. Here the CDR3 DNA reads TGTGCCAGCAGGGCAGGGGGCGCGGATGGCTACACCTTC.

V is TRBV18 and J is TRBJ1-1; D is undetermined. The CDR3 consists of 15 residues. The germline CDR1 and CDR2 sequences are KGHSH and LQKENI. Trimming pared 0 bases from V and 4 bases from J, leaving 12 bases between. Here the CDR3 reads CASSPPFRSGTEAFF. The CDR3 DNA reads as TGTGCCAGCTCACCACCGTTCAGGTCGGGCACTGAAGCTTTCTTT. The full variable domain, rest sourced from reference TRBV18 and TRBJ1-1, is NAGVMQNPRHLVRRRGQEARLRCSPMKGHSHVYWYRQLPEEGLKFMVYLQKENIIDESGMPKERFSAEFPKEGPSILRIQQVVRGDSAAYFCASSPPFRSGTEAFFGQGTRLTVV.

The V gene is TRBV19, the J gene TRBJ2-1; maybe TRBD2 (6 bases). The germline V gene encodes CDR1 LNHDA and CDR2 SQIVND (reference sequence). The length of the CDR3 is 15 residues. V was clipped by 3 bases and J by 1 base, with 10 bases between them. The CDR3 loop is CASSISAGSYNEQFF. Written as DNA, the CDR3 is TGTGCCAGTAGTATTAGCGCGGGGTCCTACAATGAGCAGTTCTTC.

V and J are TRBV7-2 and TRBJ2-5, with no clear D. Germline V gene sequence: CDR1 SGHTA, CDR2 FQGNSA. The CDR3 spans 14 residues. Trimming took off 2 bases at V and 1 base at J, with 8 bases between the two ends. This CDR3 is CASSLSRPQETQYF. Here the CDR3 DNA reads TGTGCCAGCAGCTTAAGCCGGCCCCAAGAGACCCAGTACTTC.

This clone was detected a few times. The chain has TRBV6-6 and TRBJ2-1; 8 bases map to TRBD2. The germline V gene encodes CDR1 MNHNY and CDR2 SVGAGI (reference sequence). This CDR3 comprises 16 residues. V gave up 5 bases and J gave up 6 bases; unmatched junction bases: 12. CDR3 sequence reads: CASSLYDGGVSNEQFF. The DNA for the CDR3 is TGTGCCAGCAGTCTTTATGACGGGGGGGTCAGCAATGAGCAGTTCTTC.

This clone is a singleton in its sample. The rearrangement links TRBV15 to TRBJ1-4; 7 nucleotides match TRBD1. The V gene's germline CDR1 is LNHNV and CDR2 YYDKDF (reference sequence). The CDR3 loop spans 15 amino acids. J was trimmed by 5 bases and V by 0 bases; bases with no gene match: 3. The DNA of the CDR3 is TGTGCCACCAGCAGAGAGGACAGGCGGAATGAAAAACTGTTTTTT. This sequence encodes CATSREDRRNEKLFF.

This chain uses TRBV5-6 with TRBJ2-7, with a possible D match to TRBD1 (6 bases). The CDR3 has 14 amino acids. V was cut by 0 bases and J by 6 bases, with 13 bases left in between. Per germline, CDR1 SGHDT and CDR2 YYEEEE. The CDR3 DNA reads TGTGCCAGCAGCTTGGGGGACACCTGGACCGAGCAGTACTTC. Its protein is CASSLGDTWTEQYF.

CDR3 region: CASSYLGGPMEGEQYF. The DNA for the CDR3 is TGTGCCAGCAGTTACCTTGGGGGACCAATGGAGGGGGAGCAGTACTTC. The V gene is TRBV6-5, the J gene TRBJ2-7; tentatively, D is TRBD2 (6 bases). This CDR3 spans 16 amino acids. The germline V gene encodes CDR1 MNHEY and CDR2 SVGAGI. V dropped 2 bases and J dropped 7 bases, with 21 bases sitting between them.

CDR3 nucleotides: TGTGCCAGCAGCGTAGAGAGTAGACCCACAGATACGCAGTATTTT. This sequence encodes CASSVESRPTDTQYF. The chain uses TRBV9 and TRBJ2-3, with unresolved D. V dropped 0 bases and J dropped 2 bases, with 10 bases sitting between them. There are 15 residues in the CDR3. The germline gives CDR1 SGDLS, CDR2 YYNGEE.

The rearrangement links TRBV2 to TRBJ1-5; 10 bases are shared with TRBD1. V trimming: 4 bases; J trimming: 4 bases; junction bases outside the gene matches: 4. Per germline, CDR1 SNHLY and CDR2 FYNNEI. The CDR3 runs to 15 residues. This chain's CDR3 is CASSGDRGFNQPQHF. In DNA form, the CDR3 reads TGTGCCAGCAGTGGGGACAGGGGATTTAATCAGCCCCAGCATTTT. The whole variable domain, remainder taken from reference TRBV2 and TRBJ1-5, is EPEVTQTPSHQVTQMGQEVILRCVPISNHLYFYWYRQILGQKVEFLVSFYNNEISEKSEIFDDQFSVERPDGSNFTLKIRSTKLEDSAMYFCASSGDRGFNQPQHFGDGTRLSIL.

The chain has TRBV7-9 and TRBJ2-5; 10 bases are a match to TRBD2. The ends lost 1 base at V and 5 bases at J; junction bases unmatched: 7. The germline V gene has CDR1 SEHNR and CDR2 FQNEAQ (reference sequence). This CDR3 contains 16 residues. The CDR3 bases are TGTGCCAGCAGCTTAGAGAGCGGGGGGGCCGCGGAGACCCAGTACTTC. It encodes CASSLESGGAAETQYF.

The CDR3 nucleotides read TGCAGTGCTAGCAGGAATGAAAAACTGTTTTTT. Translated, it gives CSASRNEKLFF. The J gene is TRBJ1-4, the V gene TRBV20-1; D is undetermined. CDR3 length: 11 residues. Trimming cost V 3 bases and J 5 bases, with 4 bases left between them. Germline loops: CDR1 DFQATT, CDR2 SNEGSKA (reference sequence).

The genes are TRBV4-3 and TRBJ2-1; the match to TRBD1 covers 8 bases. The CDR3 is 17 amino acids. Losses at the gene ends were 5 bases for V and 10 bases for J; bases not matched to a gene: 19. Per the germline V gene, CDR1 is LGHNA and CDR2 is YSLEER. This CDR3 is CASSSQLQGVTVNEQFF. The CDR3 DNA reads TGCGCCAGCAGCTCGCAACTACAGGGGGTAACGGTCAACGAGCAGTTCTTC.

The chain uses TRBV28 and TRBJ2-3; tentative D call: TRBD1 (6 bases). The germline V gene has CDR1 MDHEN and CDR2 SYDVKM. The CDR3 has 15 residues. Trimming took off 2 bases at V and 3 bases at J, with 12 bases between the two ends. CDR3 in amino acids: CASSLPLTGTDTQYF. The CDR3 DNA sequence: TGTGCCAGCAGTTTACCCCTTACAGGGACAGATACGCAGTATTTT.

J is TRBJ2-2 and V is TRBV30, with D unresolved. The CDR3 loop spans 15 amino acids. Germline CDR1 reads GTSNPN; CDR2 reads SVGIG (reference sequence). V lost 4 bases and J lost 1, with 13 bases in between. This CDR3 reads CAWKARTVNTGELFF. CDR3 bases: TGTGCCTGGAAGGCGAGGACGGTGAACACCGGGGAGCTGTTTTTT.

V is TRBV4-3 and J is TRBJ1-2, with no clear D. This CDR3 is built from 13 residues. Germline values: CDR1 LGHNA, CDR2 YSLEER. Between the trimmed V and J ends, which lost 1 base and 2 bases, there was a span of 5 bases. The CDR3 nucleotides read TGCGCCAGCAGCCAAGCCAGAAACTATGGCTACACCTTC. Amino acid sequence: CASSQARNYGYTF.